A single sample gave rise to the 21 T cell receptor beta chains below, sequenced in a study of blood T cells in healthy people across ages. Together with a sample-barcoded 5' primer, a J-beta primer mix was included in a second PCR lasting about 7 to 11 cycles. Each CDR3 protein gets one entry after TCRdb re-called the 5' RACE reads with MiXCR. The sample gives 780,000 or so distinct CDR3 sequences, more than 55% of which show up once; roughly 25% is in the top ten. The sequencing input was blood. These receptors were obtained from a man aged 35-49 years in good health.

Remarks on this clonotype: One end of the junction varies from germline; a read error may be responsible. CDR3 sequence reads: CASSFVGLKRESSYNEQFF. CDR3 nucleotides: TGTGCCAGTAGTTTCGTGGGGCTCAAGCGGGAGAGCTCCTACAATGAGCAGTTCTTC. The chain carries TRBV27 and TRBJ2-1, with 8 bases that match TRBD2. Germline-derived CDR1 and CDR2 are MNHEY and SMNVEV (reference sequence). The CDR3 runs to 19 residues.

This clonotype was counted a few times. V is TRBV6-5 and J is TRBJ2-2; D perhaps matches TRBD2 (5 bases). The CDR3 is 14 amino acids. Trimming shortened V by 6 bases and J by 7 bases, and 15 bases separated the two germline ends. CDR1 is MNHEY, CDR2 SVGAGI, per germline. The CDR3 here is CASRLAGEFGELFF. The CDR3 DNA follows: TGTGCCAGCAGATTAGCTGGGGAGTTCGGGGAGCTGTTTTTT.

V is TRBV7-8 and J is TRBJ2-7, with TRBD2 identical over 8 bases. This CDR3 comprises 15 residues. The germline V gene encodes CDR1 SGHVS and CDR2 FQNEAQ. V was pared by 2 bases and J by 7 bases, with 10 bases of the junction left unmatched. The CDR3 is CASSLSSGMYNEQYF. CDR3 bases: TGTGCCAGCAGCTTAAGTAGCGGGATGTACAATGAGCAGTACTTC. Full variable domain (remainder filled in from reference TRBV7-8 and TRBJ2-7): GAGVSQSPRYKVAKRGQDVALRCDPISGHVSLFWYQQALGQGPEFLTYFQNEAQLDKSGLPSDRFFAERPEGSVSTLKIQRTQQEDSAVYLCASSLSSGMYNEQYFGPGTRLTVT.

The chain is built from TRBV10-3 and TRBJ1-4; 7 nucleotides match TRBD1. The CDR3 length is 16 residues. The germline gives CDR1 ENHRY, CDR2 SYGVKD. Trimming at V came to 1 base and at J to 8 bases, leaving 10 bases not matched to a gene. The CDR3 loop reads CAISEYRQGGNEKLFF. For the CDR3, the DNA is TGTGCCATCAGTGAGTACCGACAGGGAGGAAACGAAAAACTGTTTTTT.

DNA for the CDR3: TGTGCCAGCAGCTTAGAGCGGGCTCGACACAATGAGCAGTTCTTC. It yields the protein CASSLERARHNEQFF. This chain connects TRBV7-8 to TRBJ2-1; TRBD2 might be the D (6 bases). The V and J ends lost 1 base and 5 bases respectively, with 12 bases between them. CDR3 size: 15 residues. The germline V gene encodes CDR1 SGHVS and CDR2 FQNEAQ. Drawing the rest from reference TRBV7-8 and TRBJ2-1, the complete variable domain is GAGVSQSPRYKVAKRGQDVALRCDPISGHVSLFWYQQALGQGPEFLTYFQNEAQLDKSGLPSDRFFAERPEGSVSTLKIQRTQQEDSAVYLCASSLERARHNEQFFGPGTRLTVL.

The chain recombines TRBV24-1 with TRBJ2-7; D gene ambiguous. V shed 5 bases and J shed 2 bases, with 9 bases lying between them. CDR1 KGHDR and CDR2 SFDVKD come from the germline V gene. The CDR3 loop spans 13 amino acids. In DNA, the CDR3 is TGTGCCACCAGTGCGTCGGAGACCTACGAGCAGTACTTC. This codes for CATSASETYEQYF.

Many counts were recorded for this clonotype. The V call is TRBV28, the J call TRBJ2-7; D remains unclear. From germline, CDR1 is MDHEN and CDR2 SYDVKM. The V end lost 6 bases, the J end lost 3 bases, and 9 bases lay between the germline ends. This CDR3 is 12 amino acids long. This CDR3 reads CASSSVGYEQYF. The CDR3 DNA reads TGTGCCAGCAGCTCCGTAGGCTACGAGCAGTACTTC.

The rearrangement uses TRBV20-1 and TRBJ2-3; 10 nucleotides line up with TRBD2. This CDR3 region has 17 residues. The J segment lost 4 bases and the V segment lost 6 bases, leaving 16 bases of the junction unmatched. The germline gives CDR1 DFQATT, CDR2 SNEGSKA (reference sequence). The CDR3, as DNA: TGCAGTGCCAGACGAATCCGACTAGCGGGCGAGGCAGATACGCAGTATTTT. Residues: CSARRIRLAGEADTQYF.

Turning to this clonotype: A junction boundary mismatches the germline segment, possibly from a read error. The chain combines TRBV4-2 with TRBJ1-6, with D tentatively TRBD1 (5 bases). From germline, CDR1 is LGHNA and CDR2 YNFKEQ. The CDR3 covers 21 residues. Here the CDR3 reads CASSQGIPGFDQSSYDSPLHF. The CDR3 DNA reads TGTGCCAGCAGCCAAGGAATCCCAGGGTTCGATCAAAGCTCCTATGATTCACCCCTCCACTTT.

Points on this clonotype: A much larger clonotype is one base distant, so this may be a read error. DNA of the CDR3: TGCGCCAGCAGATTAGATGATCATCCACCCCTCCACTTT. This translates into CASRLDDHPPLHF. The chain combines TRBV5-1 with TRBJ1-6; D call uncertain. V lost 5 bases and J lost 11, with 14 bases in between. Germline V gene data show CDR1 as SGHRS and CDR2 as YFSETQ. The CDR3 is 13 residues long.

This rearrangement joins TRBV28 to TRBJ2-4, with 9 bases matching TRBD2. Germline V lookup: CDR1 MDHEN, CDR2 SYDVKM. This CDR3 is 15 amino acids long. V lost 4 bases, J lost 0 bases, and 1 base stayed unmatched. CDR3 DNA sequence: TGTGCCAGCAGTTCACTAGCGGGAGCCAAAAACATTCAGTACTTC. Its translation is CASSSLAGAKNIQYF.

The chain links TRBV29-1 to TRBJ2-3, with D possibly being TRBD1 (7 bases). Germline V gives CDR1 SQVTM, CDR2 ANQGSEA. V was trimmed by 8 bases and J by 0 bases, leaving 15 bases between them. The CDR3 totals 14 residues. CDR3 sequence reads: CSLGGQPSTDTQYF. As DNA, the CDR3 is TGCAGCCTGGGGGGACAGCCTAGCACAGATACGCAGTATTTT.

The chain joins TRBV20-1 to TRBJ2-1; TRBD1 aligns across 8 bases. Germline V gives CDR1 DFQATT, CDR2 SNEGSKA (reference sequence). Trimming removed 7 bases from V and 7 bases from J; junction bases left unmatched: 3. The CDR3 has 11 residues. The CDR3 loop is CSVQGENEQFF. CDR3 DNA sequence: TGCAGTGTACAGGGGGAAAATGAGCAGTTCTTC.

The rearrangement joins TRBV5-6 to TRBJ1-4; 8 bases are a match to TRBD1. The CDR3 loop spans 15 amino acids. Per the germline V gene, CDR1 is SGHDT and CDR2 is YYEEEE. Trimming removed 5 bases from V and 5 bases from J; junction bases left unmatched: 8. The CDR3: CASSGTRDRNEKLFF. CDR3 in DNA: TGTGCCAGCAGTGGTACCCGGGACAGGAATGAAAAACTGTTTTTT.

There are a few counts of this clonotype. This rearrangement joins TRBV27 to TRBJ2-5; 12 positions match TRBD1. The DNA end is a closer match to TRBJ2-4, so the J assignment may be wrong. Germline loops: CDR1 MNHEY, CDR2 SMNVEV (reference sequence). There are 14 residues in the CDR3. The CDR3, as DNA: TGTGCCAGCAGGGGACAGGGGGCCGTAAACATTCAGTACTTC. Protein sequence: CASRGQGAVNIQYF.

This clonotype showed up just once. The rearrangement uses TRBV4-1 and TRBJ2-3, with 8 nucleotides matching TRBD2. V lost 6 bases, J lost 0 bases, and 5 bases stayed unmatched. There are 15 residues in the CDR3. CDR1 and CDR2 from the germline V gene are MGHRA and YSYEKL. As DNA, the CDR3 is TGCGCCAGCAGGCTAGCGGGCCTGAGCACAGATACGCAGTATTTT. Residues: CASRLAGLSTDTQYF.

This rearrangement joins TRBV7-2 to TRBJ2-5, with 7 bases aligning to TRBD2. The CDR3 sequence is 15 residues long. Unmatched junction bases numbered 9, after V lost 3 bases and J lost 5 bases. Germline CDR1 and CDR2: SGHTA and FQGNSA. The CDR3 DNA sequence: TGTGCCAGCAGCTTCCAGGGCGGGGGTGGGGAGACCCAGTACTTC. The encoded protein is CASSFQGGGGETQYF.

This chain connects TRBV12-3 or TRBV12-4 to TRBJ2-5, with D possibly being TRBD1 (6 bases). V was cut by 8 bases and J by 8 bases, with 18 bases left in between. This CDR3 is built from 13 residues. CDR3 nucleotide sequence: TGTGCCAGCGTCCGAGGGGCAGGGGAAACCCAGTACTTC. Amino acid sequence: CASVRGAGETQYF.

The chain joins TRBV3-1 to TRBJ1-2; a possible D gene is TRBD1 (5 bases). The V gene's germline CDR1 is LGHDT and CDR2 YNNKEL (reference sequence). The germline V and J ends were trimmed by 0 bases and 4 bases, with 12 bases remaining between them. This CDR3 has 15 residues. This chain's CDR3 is CASSQDPGTGYGYTF. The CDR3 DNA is TGTGCCAGCAGCCAAGATCCAGGGACCGGCTATGGCTACACCTTC.

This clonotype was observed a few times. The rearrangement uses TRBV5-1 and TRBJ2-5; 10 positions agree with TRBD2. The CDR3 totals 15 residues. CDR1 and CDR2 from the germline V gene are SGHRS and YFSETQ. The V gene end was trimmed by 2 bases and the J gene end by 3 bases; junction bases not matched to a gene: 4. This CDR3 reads CASSLSGTSEETQYF. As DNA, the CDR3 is TGCGCCAGCAGCTTATCCGGGACTAGCGAAGAGACCCAGTACTTC.

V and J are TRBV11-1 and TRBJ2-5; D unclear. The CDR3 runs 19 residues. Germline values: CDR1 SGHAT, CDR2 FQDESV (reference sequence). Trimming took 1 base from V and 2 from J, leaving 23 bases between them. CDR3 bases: TGTGCCAGCAGCTTAGTATTGGTGCAGCAGCGCCGTCGTCAAGAGACCCAGTACTTC. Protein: CASSLVLVQQRRRQETQYF.